The clone carrying this T cell receptor (beta chain) was seen only a few times. V lost 6 bases to trimming and J lost 2 bases; unmatched junction nucleotides: 7. This CDR3 comprises 16 residues. From germline, CDR1 is KGHSH and CDR2 LQKENI. It was with 60 Vbeta and 13 Jbeta primers that the PCR ran. Using immunoSEQ multiplex PCR, the repertoire was profiled, and TCRdb retains in-frame clones only, with some absent. Seen here are around 170,000 clones, about three quarters observed once, and the top ten hold under 2%. The data stem from a study of cytomegalovirus exposure and HLA in healthy donors. This TCR came from a man younger than 35 in good health and CMV-seronegative. Sequences were obtained from PBMCs. V and J are TRBV18 and TRBJ2-3, with 11 nucleotides matching TRBD1. The CDR3, as DNA: TGTGCCAGCTCGCCCGGGACAGGGGGTAACACAGATACGCAGTATTTT. The encoded protein is CASSPGTGGNTDTQYF.